This TCR beta chain stems from a study of early T cells in non-severe SARS-CoV-2 infection. Turning to the study itself: Chains stayed unpaired after sequencing of bulk RNA from unsorted whole blood.

Overall study results and limits: In VDJdb matching, anti-spike CD8 responses were favored while private and CD4 specificities went missing.

This clonotype occurred a few times. Its antigen remains unidentified. The V end lost 8 bases, the J end lost 4 bases, and 12 bases lay between the germline ends. This CDR3 contains 13 residues. Researchers tagged individual cDNA molecules with unique molecular identifiers. One entry per CDR3 protein results from TCRdb running MiXCR on the 5' RACE reads. The sample shows about 36,000 distinct CDR3 sequences, about 9.3% of them seen only once. This TCR was recovered from an adult who was a healthcare worker with PCR-confirmed SARS-CoV-2 infection or an uninfected control (not recorded which). This chain joins TRBV12-3 or TRBV12-4 and TRBJ1-3; D is ambiguous. The sample was whole blood. The CDR3 loop reads CASGPLTGNTIYF. DNA for the CDR3: TGTGCCAGCGGCCCCTTGACCGGAAACACCATATATTTT.